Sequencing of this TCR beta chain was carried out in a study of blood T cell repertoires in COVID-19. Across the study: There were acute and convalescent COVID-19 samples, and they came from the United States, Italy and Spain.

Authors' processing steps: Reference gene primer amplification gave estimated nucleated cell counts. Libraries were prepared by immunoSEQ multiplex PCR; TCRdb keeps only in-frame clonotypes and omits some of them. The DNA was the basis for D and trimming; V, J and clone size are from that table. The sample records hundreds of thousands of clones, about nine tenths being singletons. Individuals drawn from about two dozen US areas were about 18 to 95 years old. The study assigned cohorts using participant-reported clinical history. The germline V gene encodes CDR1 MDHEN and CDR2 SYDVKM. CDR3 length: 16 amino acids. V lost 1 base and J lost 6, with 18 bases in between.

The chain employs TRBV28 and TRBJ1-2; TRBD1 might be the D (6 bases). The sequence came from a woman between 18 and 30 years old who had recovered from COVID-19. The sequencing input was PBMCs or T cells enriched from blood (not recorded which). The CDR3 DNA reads TGTGCCAGCAGTTTATACTTGGGGGCAGGGTTGGATGGCTACACCTTC. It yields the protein CASSLYLGAGLDGYTF.